Listed below are T cell receptor beta chains from one sample, sequenced in a study of T cells in Graves' hyperthyroidism and ophthalmopathy. In TCRdb, the multiplex PCR reads were re-called with MiXCR into one record per CDR3 protein. The data show 350,000 to 400,000 distinct CDR3 sequences, about a fifth seen once. The sequencing input was blood. These receptors all stem from a woman younger than 35 with Graves' hyperthyroidism. Each CDR3 is given with its conserved first and last residue. The order of the fields is clone size, D gene, J gene, V gene, CDR3 protein, CDR3 DNA. A D gene is named only where the DNA matches it firmly. Expanded clones get a size class; other rows say once, few or many, or leave the size out.

>few|-|TRBJ1-1|TRBV10-3
CAISDQGRTEAFF
TGTGCCATCAGTGACCAGGGGAGGACTGAAGCTTTCTTT
>many|-|TRBJ2-6|TRBV5-1
CASRSGGANVLTF
TGCGCCAGCAGGTCCGGGGGGGCCAACGTCCTGACTTTC
>-|TRBD1|TRBJ2-2|TRBV4-2
CASSQTGTGFTGELFF
TGTGCCAGCAGCCAAACCGGGACAGGGTTCACCGGGGAGCTGTTTTTT
>many|-|TRBJ1-2|TRBV20-1
CSASSRANYGYTF
TGCAGTGCTAGTTCTCGGGCGAACTATGGCTACACCTTC
>-|-|TRBJ1-2|TRBV12-3/TRBV12-4
CASRGLRGYTF
TGTGCCAGCAGGGGGTTAAGGGGCTACACCTTC
>many|-|TRBJ2-7|TRBV7-8
CASSPRQGLSYEQYF
TGTGCCAGCAGCCCTCGCCAGGGGCTGTCCTACGAGCAGTACTTC
>many|TRBD1|TRBJ1-1|TRBV7-3
CASSSTGTGDTEAFF
TGTGCCAGCAGCTCCACCGGGACAGGGGACACTGAAGCTTTCTTT
>-|TRBD2|TRBJ2-2|TRBV7-2
CASSLTSGGAWELFF
TGTGCCAGCAGCTTAACTAGCGGGGGGGCGTGGGAGCTGTTTTTT
>many|-|TRBJ2-7|TRBV28
CATEEESVHEQYF
TGTGCCACCGAGGAAGAGTCCGTCCACGAGCAGTACTTC
>-|TRBD1|TRBJ1-1|TRBV29-1
CSVHGTGVVEAFF
TGCAGCGTACACGGGACAGGAGTGGTTGAAGCTTTCTTT
>many|TRBD2|TRBJ2-5|TRBV6-2/TRBV6-3
CASSYPSGLAGQETQYF
TGTGCCAGCAGTTACCCATCAGGACTAGCGGGACAAGAGACCCAGTACTTC
>-|-|TRBJ2-5|TRBV12-3/TRBV12-4
CASGSWAGDWETQYF
TGTGCCAGCGGAAGTTGGGCAGGGGATTGGGAGACCCAGTACTTC
>medium-sized|-|TRBJ1-2|TRBV6-1
CASSEADNYGYTF
TGTGCCAGCAGTGAAGCGGACAACTATGGCTACACCTTC
>once|-|TRBJ2-5|TRBV6-1
CASWSFQETQYF
TGTGCCAGTTGGAGTTTCCAAGAGACCCAGTACTTC
>many|-|TRBJ1-5|TRBV19
CASSRGTHQPQHF
TGTGCCAGTAGTAGGGGAACACATCAGCCCCAGCATTTT
>many|-|TRBJ2-7|TRBV20-1
CSARDQRGTMTYEQYF
TGCAGTGCTAGAGATCAAAGGGGAACTATGACCTACGAGCAGTACTTC
>many|-|TRBJ2-7|TRBV12-3/TRBV12-4
CASSPGEGYEQYF
TGTGCCAGCAGCCCAGGAGAAGGCTACGAGCAGTACTTC
>many|-|TRBJ1-1|TRBV7-6
CASSFSSSGSLHEAFF
TGTGCCAGCAGCTTTTCATCGTCGGGGTCCCTACATGAAGCTTTCTTT
>few|-|TRBJ2-5|TRBV19
CASSIQGGRETQYF
TGTGCCAGTAGTATCCAGGGAGGCCGGGAGACCCAGTACTTC
>many|TRBD1|TRBJ2-7|TRBV13
CASSSQTGTGGIYEQYF
TGTGCCAGCAGCTCGCAAACCGGGACAGGGGGCATCTACGAGCAGTACTTC
>many|-|TRBJ2-7|TRBV28
CASSLSGLNEQYF
TGTGCCAGCAGTTTAAGTGGGTTAAACGAGCAGTACTTC
>many|-|TRBJ1-2|TRBV2
CASSEAAFYKHYGYTF
TGTGCCAGCAGTGAAGCGGCATTCTATAAGCACTATGGCTACACCTTC
>many|-|TRBJ2-5|TRBV11-2
CASSPRGFGWTQYF
TGTGCCAGCAGCCCCCGAGGGTTCGGATGGACCCAGTACTTC
>-|-|TRBJ2-2|TRBV4-1
CASSRAGSGELFF
TGCGCCAGCAGCCGTGCAGGATCCGGGGAGCTGTTTTTT
>many|TRBD1|TRBJ2-2|TRBV11-2
CASSEQGVRELFF
TGTGCCAGCAGCGAACAGGGGGTCCGGGAGCTGTTTTTT
>many|-|TRBJ1-3|TRBV15
CATSRAPPNSGNTIYF
TGTGCCACCAGCAGGGCACCCCCCAACTCTGGAAACACCATATATTTT
>many|TRBD1|TRBJ1-5|TRBV12-3/TRBV12-4
CASGDRGSQPQHF
TGTGCCAGCGGTGACAGGGGTAGCCAGCCCCAGCATTTT
>few|-|TRBJ1-5|TRBV27
CASSPRARVSQPQHF
TGTGCCAGCAGTCCCCGGGCCCGGGTGAGCCAGCCCCAGCATTTT
>-|-|TRBJ1-1|TRBV5-1
CASSLTGSAEAFF
TGCGCCAGCAGCTTGACAGGATCCGCTGAAGCTTTCTTT
>many|-|TRBJ1-5|TRBV19
CASARGQGNNQPQHF
TGTGCCAGCGCCCGGGGGCAGGGTAACAATCAGCCCCAGCATTTT
>many|-|TRBJ1-1|TRBV12-3/TRBV12-4
CASSLGAGNTEAFF
TGTGCCAGCAGCTTAGGAGCAGGAAACACTGAAGCTTTCTTT
>many|TRBD2|TRBJ2-5|TRBV9
CASSRPTLAAQETQYF
TGTGCCAGCTCGCGCCCGACTCTAGCGGCTCAAGAGACCCAGTACTTC
>many|-|TRBJ1-5|TRBV28
CASSLGPGHHISNQPQHF
TGTGCCAGCAGTCTGGGACCGGGACATCACATTAGCAATCAGCCCCAGCATTTT
>many|-|TRBJ1-2|TRBV6-1
CASAADRNYGYTF
TGTGCCAGCGCCGCTGACAGGAACTATGGCTACACCTTC
>many|TRBD2|TRBJ2-2|TRBV6-2/TRBV6-3
CASSYAGGRPGELFF
TGTGCCAGCAGTTATGCGGGGGGGCGCCCCGGGGAGCTGTTTTTT
>few|-|TRBJ1-4|TRBV24-1
CATSDPSPAKGSEKLFF
TGTGCCACCAGTGATCCTTCCCCCGCAAAGGGGAGTGAAAAACTGTTTTTT
>-|-|TRBJ1-1|TRBV6-2/TRBV6-3
CASSYGGSGYAAVPYKAFF
TGTGCCAGCAGTTACGGAGGCAGCGGCTACGCTGCGGTTCCATATAAAGCTTTCTTT
>-|-|TRBJ1-1|TRBV7-9
CASSLSEFVNTEAFF
TGTGCCAGCAGCTTATCTGAGTTTGTAAACACTGAAGCTTTCTTT